Following are 15 T cell receptor beta chains from one sample sequenced in a study of cytomegalovirus exposure and HLA in healthy donors. Amplification used 60 Vbeta primers and 13 Jbeta primers. Some clones are missing from TCRdb's copy, which holds only in-frame ones; the method was immunoSEQ multiplex PCR. The table records about 130,000 clones, more than 60% of them present only once. The sample comprised PBMCs. These receptors were collected from a middle-aged woman in good health and CMV-seropositive.

The V gene is TRBV7-3, the J gene TRBJ2-1; D perhaps matches TRBD2 (6 bases). The CDR3 consists of 14 residues. Between the trimmed V and J ends, which lost 3 bases and 8 bases, there was a span of 14 bases. CDR1 is SGHTA, CDR2 FQGTGA, per germline. The CDR3 is CASSFVGSPDEQFF. The CDR3 DNA sequence: TGTGCCAGCAGCTTTGTCGGGAGCCCCGATGAGCAGTTCTTC.

The chain links TRBV11-2 to TRBJ1-4, with 7 bases lining up with TRBD1. CDR1 SGHAT and CDR2 FQNNGV come from the germline V gene. This CDR3 has 14 residues. Unmatched junction bases numbered 11, after V lost 3 bases and J lost 13 bases. CDR3 nucleotide sequence: TGTGCCAGCAGCTTGACAGGGCCCTCTTCGGGACTGTTTTTT. Its protein product is CASSLTGPSSGLFF.

A few counts support this clone. V is TRBV6-5 and J is TRBJ1-2; TRBD1 matches at 8 bases. The trim removed 6 bases at V and 3 bases at J, leaving 0 bases unmatched. The CDR3 covers 12 residues. Germline values: CDR1 MNHEY, CDR2 SVGAGI. As DNA, the CDR3 is TGTGCCAGCAGACAGGGGGACTATGGCTACACCTTC. Translating it yields CASRQGDYGYTF.

This chain links TRBV6-5 with TRBJ2-7; 9 bases agree with TRBD2. Per the germline V gene, CDR1 is MNHEY and CDR2 is SVGAGI. This CDR3 spans 15 amino acids. The V and J ends lost 2 bases and 4 bases, in that order; junction bases with no gene match: 6. The CDR3 sequence: CASSYVGGGGYEQYF. The CDR3 DNA follows: TGTGCCAGCAGTTACGTGGGCGGGGGGGGGTACGAGCAGTACTTC.

The rearrangement links TRBV28 to TRBJ2-3, with 7 positions matching TRBD2. V was pared by 2 bases and J by 2 bases, with 4 bases of the junction left unmatched. Germline CDR1 reads MDHEN; CDR2 reads SYDVKM. CDR3 length: 15 residues. CDR3 DNA sequence: TGTGCCAGCAGTTTAGAGACTAGCCTCACAGATACGCAGTATTTT. This sequence encodes CASSLETSLTDTQYF.

V gene TRBV5-5 combines with J gene TRBJ1-1, with D uncertain. This CDR3 spans 17 amino acids. Germline V gene lookup returns CDR1 SGHKS and CDR2 YYEKEE (reference sequence). The germline V and J ends were trimmed by 1 base and 0 bases, with 16 bases remaining between them. Here the CDR3 reads CASSLFGVVGLNTEAFF. CDR3 in DNA: TGTGCCAGCAGCTTGTTCGGGGTGGTGGGCTTGAACACTGAAGCTTTCTTT.

This clone showed up just a few times. The V and J genes are TRBV5-1 and TRBJ2-6, with TRBD1 identical over 11 bases. Looked up from germline, CDR1 is SGHRS and CDR2 is YFSETQ. J was trimmed by 1 base and V by 3 bases; bases with no gene match: 9. The CDR3 covers 19 residues. CDR3 sequence: CASSSGQGALGSGANVLTF. The CDR3 region has the DNA TGCGCCAGCAGCTCCGGACAGGGGGCCCTGGGGTCTGGGGCCAACGTCCTGACTTTC.

The rearrangement uses TRBV18 and TRBJ2-3; a weak D match, TRBD1 (6 bases). V lost 3 bases and J 3 bases, leaving 13 bases between the germline ends. Per germline, CDR1 KGHSH and CDR2 LQKENI. This CDR3 is 15 amino acids long. The chain's CDR3 is CASSPLEGTTDTQYF. For the CDR3, the DNA is TGTGCCAGCTCACCCCTTGAGGGGACAACAGATACGCAGTATTTT.

V usage is TRBV7-2 and J usage is TRBJ2-1; 12 bases match TRBD2. The V segment lost 7 bases and the J segment 7 bases; nucleotides outside the gene matches: 8. Germline assignment: CDR1 SGHTA and CDR2 FQGNSA. The CDR3 totals 15 residues. The CDR3 here is CASNLLAGGFNEQFF. CDR3 nucleotides: TGTGCCAGCAACCTGCTAGCGGGAGGGTTTAATGAGCAGTTCTTC.

The chain is built from TRBV9 and TRBJ1-3; 7 bases align to TRBD1. J was trimmed by 3 bases and V by 4 bases; bases with no gene match: 10. The CDR3 has 16 residues. The germline gives CDR1 SGDLS, CDR2 YYNGEE. CDR3 nucleotide sequence: TGTGCCAGCAGCCCTTGGACAGGCTCCGATGGAAACACCATATATTTT. Translation gives CASSPWTGSDGNTIYF.

The V gene is TRBV5-4, the J gene TRBJ1-2, with 7 bases identical to TRBD1. The germline V gene has CDR1 SGHNT and CDR2 YYREEE (reference sequence). With 0 bases clipped from V and 10 bases from J, the junction kept 12 bases outside the gene matches. CDR3 length: 15 amino acids. DNA of the CDR3: TGTGCCAGCAGCTTGGATTTGAACAGGGGATGGGACTACACCTTC. Protein: CASSLDLNRGWDYTF.

The CDR3 loop is CASSLRGLAGGRAKNIQYF. For the CDR3, the DNA is TGTGCCAGCAGCCTACGGGGACTAGCGGGGGGGCGTGCCAAAAACATTCAGTACTTC. The chain has TRBV28 and TRBJ2-4; 16 nucleotides agree with TRBD2. This CDR3 contains 19 residues. CDR1 and CDR2 (germline): MDHEN, SYDVKM. The V segment lost 6 bases and the J segment 1 base; nucleotides outside the gene matches: 9.

The CDR3 region has the DNA TGTGCCTGGAGTGTAAGGCGCGGGAGCAACAATGAGCAGTTCTTC. Translated, it gives CAWSVRRGSNNEQFF. V is TRBV30 and J is TRBJ2-1; TRBD2 agrees at 7 bases. The CDR3 covers 15 residues. Germline V gene sequence: CDR1 GTSNPN, CDR2 SVGIG (reference sequence). The V and J ends lost 0 bases and 5 bases, in that order; junction bases with no gene match: 7.

The chain uses TRBV4-1 and TRBJ1-2; 7 nucleotides align to TRBD1. The CDR3 length is 17 residues. Losses at the gene ends were 6 bases for V and 3 bases for J; bases not matched to a gene: 16. Germline V CDR1 and CDR2: MGHRA, YSYEKL. CDR3 nucleotide sequence: TGCGCCAGCAGACCCGCCCGAACGTGGACAGGCTACTATGGCTACACCTTC. Translated: CASRPARTWTGYYGYTF.

Concerning this clone itself: The junction and the germline gene differ at one end; a read error may be behind it. The chain links TRBV7-7 to TRBJ2-3; D possibly corresponds to TRBD2 (6 bases). Germline V gene data show CDR1 as SSHAT and CDR2 as FNYEAQ (reference sequence). The CDR3 is 13 residues long. In nucleotides, the CDR3 is TGTGCTAGCAGCTTGGGGGGTTCTGATACGCAGTATTTT. Amino acids: CASSLGGSDTQYF.